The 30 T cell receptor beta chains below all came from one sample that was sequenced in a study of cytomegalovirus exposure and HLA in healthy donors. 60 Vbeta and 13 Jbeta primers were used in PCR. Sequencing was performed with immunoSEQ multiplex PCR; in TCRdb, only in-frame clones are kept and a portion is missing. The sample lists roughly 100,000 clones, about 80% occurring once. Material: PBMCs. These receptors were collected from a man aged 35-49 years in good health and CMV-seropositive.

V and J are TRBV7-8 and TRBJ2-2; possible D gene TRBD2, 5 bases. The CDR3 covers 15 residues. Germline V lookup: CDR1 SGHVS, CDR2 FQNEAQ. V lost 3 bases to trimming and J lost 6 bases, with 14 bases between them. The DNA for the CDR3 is TGTGCCAGCAGCTTCTCGACGGGGTCGGCCGGGGAGCTGTTTTTT. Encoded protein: CASSFSTGSAGELFF.

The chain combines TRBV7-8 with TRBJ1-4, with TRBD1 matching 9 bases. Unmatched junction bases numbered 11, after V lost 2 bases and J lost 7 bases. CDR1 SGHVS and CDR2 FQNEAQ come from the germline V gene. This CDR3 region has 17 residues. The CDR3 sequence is CASSLRILRDRAEKLFF. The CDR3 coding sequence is TGTGCCAGCAGCTTAAGGATTCTCCGGGACAGGGCTGAAAAACTGTTTTTT.

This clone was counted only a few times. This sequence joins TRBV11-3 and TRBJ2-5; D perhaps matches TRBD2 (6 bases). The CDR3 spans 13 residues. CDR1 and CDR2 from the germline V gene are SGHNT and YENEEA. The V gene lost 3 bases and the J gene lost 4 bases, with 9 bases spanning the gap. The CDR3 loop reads CASSFEGGETQYF. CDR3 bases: TGTGCCAGCAGCTTTGAGGGAGGAGAGACCCAGTACTTC.

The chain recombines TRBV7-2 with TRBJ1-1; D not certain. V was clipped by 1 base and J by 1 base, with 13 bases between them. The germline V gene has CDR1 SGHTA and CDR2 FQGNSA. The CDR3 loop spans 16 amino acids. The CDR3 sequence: CASSLGGAGWNTEAFF. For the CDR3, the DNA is TGTGCCAGCAGCTTAGGGGGTGCGGGTTGGAACACTGAAGCTTTCTTT.

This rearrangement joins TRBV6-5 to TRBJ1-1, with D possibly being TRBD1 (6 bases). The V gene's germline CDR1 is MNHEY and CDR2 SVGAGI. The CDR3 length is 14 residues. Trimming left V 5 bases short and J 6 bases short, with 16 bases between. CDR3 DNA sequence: TGTGCCAGCAGTCCTCTCGGGGGGGCGCCTGAAGCTTTCTTT. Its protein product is CASSPLGGAPEAFF.

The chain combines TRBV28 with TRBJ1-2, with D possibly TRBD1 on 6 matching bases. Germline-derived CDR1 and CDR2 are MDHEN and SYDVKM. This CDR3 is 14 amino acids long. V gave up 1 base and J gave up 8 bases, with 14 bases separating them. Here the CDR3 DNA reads TGTGCCAGCAGTTTATCAGGGGCGCGAAGCGGCTACACCTTC. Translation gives CASSLSGARSGYTF.

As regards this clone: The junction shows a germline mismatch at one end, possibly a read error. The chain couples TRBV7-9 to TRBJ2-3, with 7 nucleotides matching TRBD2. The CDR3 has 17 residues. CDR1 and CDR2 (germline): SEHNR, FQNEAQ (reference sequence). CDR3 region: CSSSLGGGSASTDTQYF. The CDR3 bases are TGTTCCAGCAGCTTGGGCGGGGGTTCCGCTAGCACAGATACGCAGTATTTT.

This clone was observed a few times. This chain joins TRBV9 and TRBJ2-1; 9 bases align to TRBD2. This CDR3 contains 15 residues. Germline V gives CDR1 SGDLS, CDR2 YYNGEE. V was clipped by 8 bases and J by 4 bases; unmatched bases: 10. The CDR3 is CASTPGGGAYNEQFF. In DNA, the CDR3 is TGTGCCAGTACACCCGGCGGGGGGGCGTACAATGAGCAGTTCTTC.

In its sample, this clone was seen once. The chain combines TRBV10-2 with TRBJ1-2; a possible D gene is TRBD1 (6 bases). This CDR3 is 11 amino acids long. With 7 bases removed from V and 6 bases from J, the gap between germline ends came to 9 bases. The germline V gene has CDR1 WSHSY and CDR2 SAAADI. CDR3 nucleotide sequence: TGCGCCAGCATCGAGGGGGATGGCTACACCTTC. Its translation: CASIEGDGYTF.

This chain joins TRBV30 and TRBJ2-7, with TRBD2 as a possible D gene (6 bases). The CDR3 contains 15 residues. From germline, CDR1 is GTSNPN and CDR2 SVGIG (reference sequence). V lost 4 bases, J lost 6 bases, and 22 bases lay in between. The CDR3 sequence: CAWTTRGGALSEQYF. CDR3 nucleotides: TGTGCCTGGACGACCCGTGGAGGGGCGCTCTCCGAGCAGTACTTC.

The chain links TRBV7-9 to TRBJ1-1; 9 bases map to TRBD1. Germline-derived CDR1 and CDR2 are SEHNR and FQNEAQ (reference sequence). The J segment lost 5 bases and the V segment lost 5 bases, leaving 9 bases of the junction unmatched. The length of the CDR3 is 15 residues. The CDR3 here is CASSGRTGARTEAFF. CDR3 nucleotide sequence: TGTGCCAGCAGCGGAAGGACAGGGGCTCGGACTGAAGCTTTCTTT.

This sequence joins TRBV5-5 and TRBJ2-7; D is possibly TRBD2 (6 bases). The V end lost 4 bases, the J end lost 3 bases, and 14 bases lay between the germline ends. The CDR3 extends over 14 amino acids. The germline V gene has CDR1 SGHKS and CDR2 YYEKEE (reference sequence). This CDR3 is CASSGTSRIYEQYF. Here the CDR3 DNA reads TGTGCCAGCAGCGGTACTAGCAGAATCTACGAGCAGTACTTC. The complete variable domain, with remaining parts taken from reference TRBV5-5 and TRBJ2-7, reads DAGVTQSPTHLIKTRGQQVTLRCSPISGHKSVSWYQQVLGQGPQFIFQYYEKEERGRGNFPDRFSARQFPNYSSELNVNALLLGDSALYLCASSGTSRIYEQYFGPGTRLTVT.

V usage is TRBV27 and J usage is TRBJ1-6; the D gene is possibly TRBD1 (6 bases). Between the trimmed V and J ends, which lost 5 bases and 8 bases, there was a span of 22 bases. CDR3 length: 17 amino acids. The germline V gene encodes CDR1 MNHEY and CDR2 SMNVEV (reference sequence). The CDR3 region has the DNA TGTGCCAGCAGTAAAGCCTTAGGACAGAAGGGCCATTCACCCCTCCACTTT. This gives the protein CASSKALGQKGHSPLHF.

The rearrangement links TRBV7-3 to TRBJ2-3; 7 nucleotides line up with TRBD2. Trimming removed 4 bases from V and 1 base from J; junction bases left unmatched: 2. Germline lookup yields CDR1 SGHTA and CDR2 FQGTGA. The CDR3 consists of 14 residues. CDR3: CASSSGLGTDTQYF. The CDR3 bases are TGTGCCAGCAGCTCTGGACTAGGCACAGATACGCAGTATTTT.

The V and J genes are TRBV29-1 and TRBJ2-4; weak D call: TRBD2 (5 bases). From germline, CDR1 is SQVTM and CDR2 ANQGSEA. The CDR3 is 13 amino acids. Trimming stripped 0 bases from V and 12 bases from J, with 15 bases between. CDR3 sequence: CSVEEEPGSSQYF. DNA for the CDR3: TGCAGCGTTGAAGAAGAACCGGGGAGCAGTCAGTACTTC.

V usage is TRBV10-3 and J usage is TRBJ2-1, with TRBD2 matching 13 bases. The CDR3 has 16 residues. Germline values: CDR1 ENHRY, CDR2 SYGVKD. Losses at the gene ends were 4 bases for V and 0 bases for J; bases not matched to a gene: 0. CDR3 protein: CAISGTSGSSYNEQFF. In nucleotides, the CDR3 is TGTGCCATCAGTGGGACTAGCGGGAGCTCCTACAATGAGCAGTTCTTC.

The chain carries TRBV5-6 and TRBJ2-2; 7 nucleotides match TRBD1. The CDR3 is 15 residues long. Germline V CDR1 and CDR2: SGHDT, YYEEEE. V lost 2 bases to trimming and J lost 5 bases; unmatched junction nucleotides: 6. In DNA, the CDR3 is TGTGCCAGCAGCTTTAGTGACAGGGAGACCGGGGAGCTGTTTTTT. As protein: CASSFSDRETGELFF.

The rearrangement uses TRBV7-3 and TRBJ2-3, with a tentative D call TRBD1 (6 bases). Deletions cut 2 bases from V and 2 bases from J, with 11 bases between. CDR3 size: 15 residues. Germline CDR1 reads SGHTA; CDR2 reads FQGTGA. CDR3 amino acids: CASSLEGDNTDTQYF. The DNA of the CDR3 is TGTGCCAGCAGCTTAGAGGGGGACAACACAGATACGCAGTATTTT.

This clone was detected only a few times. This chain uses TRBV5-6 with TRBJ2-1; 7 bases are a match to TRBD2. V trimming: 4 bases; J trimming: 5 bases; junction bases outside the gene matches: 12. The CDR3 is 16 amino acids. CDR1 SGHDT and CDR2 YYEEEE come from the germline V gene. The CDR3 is CASSTQGGRRHNEQFF. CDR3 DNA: TGTGCCAGCAGCACCCAGGGCGGGAGAAGGCACAATGAGCAGTTCTTC.

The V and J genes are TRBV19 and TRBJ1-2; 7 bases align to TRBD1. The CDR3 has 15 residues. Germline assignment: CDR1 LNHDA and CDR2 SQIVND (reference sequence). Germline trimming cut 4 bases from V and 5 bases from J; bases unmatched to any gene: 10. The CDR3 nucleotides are TGTGCCAGTAGTACCTCCCGGGACAGCTTGTATGGCTACACCTTC. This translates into CASSTSRDSLYGYTF.

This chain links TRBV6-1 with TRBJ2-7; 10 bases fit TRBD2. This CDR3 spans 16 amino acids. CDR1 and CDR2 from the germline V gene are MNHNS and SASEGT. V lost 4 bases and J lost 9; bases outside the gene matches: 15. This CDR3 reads CASSGPERGGYGGQYF. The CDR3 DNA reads TGTGCCAGCAGTGGACCTGAGCGGGGGGGCTACGGGGGGCAGTACTTC.

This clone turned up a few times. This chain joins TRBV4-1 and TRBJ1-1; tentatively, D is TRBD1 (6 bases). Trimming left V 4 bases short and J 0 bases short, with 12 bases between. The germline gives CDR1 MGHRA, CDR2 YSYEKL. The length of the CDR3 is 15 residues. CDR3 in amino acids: CASSLAGTLNTEAFF. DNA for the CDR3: TGCGCCAGCAGCCTTGCCGGGACACTGAACACTGAAGCTTTCTTT.

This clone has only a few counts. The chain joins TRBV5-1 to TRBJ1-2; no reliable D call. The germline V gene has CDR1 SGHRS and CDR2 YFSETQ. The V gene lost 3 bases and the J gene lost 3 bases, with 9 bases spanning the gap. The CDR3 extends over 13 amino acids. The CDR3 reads CASSYTRDYGYTF. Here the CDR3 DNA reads TGCGCCAGCAGCTATACCCGGGACTATGGCTACACCTTC. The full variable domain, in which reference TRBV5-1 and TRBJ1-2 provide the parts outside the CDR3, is KAGVTQTPRYLIKTRGQQVTLSCSPISGHRSVSWYQQTPGQGLQFLFEYFSETQRNKGNFPGRFSGRQFSNSRSEMNVSTLELGDSALYLCASSYTRDYGYTFGSGTRLTVV.

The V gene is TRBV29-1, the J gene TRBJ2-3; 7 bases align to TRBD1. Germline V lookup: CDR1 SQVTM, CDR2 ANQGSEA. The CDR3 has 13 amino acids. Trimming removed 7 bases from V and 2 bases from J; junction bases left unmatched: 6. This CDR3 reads CSATGQLTDTQYF. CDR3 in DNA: TGCAGCGCTACGGGACAGCTCACAGATACGCAGTATTTT.

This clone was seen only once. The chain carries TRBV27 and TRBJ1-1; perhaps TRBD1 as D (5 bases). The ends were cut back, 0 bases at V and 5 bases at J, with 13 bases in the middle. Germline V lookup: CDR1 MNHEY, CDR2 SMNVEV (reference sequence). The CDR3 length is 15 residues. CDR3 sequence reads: CASSLSSGEGTEAFF. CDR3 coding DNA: TGTGCCAGCAGTTTATCTAGCGGGGAGGGGACTGAAGCTTTCTTT.

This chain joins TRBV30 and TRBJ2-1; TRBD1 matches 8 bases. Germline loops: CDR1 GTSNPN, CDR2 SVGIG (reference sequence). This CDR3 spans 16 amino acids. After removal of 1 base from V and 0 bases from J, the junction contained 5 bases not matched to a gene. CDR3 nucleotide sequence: TGTGCCTGGAGTGGACAGGGGATGAGCTCCTACAATGAGCAGTTCTTC. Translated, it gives CAWSGQGMSSYNEQFF.

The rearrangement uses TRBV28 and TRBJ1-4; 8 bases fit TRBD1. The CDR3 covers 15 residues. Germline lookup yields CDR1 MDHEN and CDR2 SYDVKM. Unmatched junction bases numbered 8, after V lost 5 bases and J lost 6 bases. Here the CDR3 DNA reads TGTGCCAGCAGTACAACAGGGGGTATAGATGAAAAACTGTTTTTT. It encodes CASSTTGGIDEKLFF.

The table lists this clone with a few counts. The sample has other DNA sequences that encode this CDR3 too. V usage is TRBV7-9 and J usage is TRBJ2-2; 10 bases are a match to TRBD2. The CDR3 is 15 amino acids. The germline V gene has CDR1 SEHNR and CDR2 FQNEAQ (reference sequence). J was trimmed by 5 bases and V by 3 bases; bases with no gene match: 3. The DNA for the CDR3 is TGTGCCAGCAGCTTCCTAGCGGGAGTGACCGGGGAGCTGTTTTTT. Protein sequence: CASSFLAGVTGELFF.

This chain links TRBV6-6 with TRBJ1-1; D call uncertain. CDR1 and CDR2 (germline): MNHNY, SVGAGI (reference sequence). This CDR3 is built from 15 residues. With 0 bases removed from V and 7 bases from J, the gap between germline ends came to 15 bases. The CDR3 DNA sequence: TGTGCCAGCAGTTACTCGAAAGGGAGGTACGGTGAAGCTTTCTTT. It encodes CASSYSKGRYGEAFF.

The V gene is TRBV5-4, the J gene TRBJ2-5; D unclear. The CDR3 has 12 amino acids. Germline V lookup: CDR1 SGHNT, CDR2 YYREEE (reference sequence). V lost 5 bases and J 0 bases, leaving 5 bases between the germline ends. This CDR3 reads CASSSYQETQYF. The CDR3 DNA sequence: TGTGCCAGCAGTTCATACCAAGAGACCCAGTACTTC.